This entry describes one TCR beta chain. Frequency classes this clonotype as medium-sized (0.01 to 0.1%); no count is given. The antigen it recognizes is unknown. CDR3 length: 14 amino acids, cysteine to phenylalanine. No DNA was logged. From the germline V gene, CDR1 is ENHRY and CDR2 is SYGVKD. This record comes from a study of T cell clusters in autoimmune cytopenias (dated by TCRdb to between 2018 and 2021). Study-level background: Of the 40 to 45 healthy donor controls, around 21 were female, and the group had a mean age of 56 years and a median age of about 60 years. TRB sequencing reached a median depth of about 52,000 reads per sample and yielded a median of about 2,500 distinct TRB clonotypes per sample. Peripheral blood TRB and IGH repertoires were sequenced in autoimmune cytopenia patients at active disease and during treatment follow-up, alongside healthy, CLL and autoimmune hepatitis controls. The study was designed to test whether a disease-specific immune repertoire signature usable as a blood-based biomarker is carried by autoimmune cytopenia patients. For primary cytopenia, the controls were about 26 age-matched healthy donors, and for secondary cytopenia, the controls were around 13 age-matched CLL patients. The comparison group for autoimmune hepatitis repertoires was some 24 healthy donors matched for age and sex. The full study reports these points: TRB repertoire shifts, with less even repertoires in secondary cytopenia and CLL, mostly reflected lymphoma bias rather than autoimmunity. The T cell clusters were defined only in silico, and the functional role of the clusters still needed to be validated experimentally. Healthy donors had almost three times as many exclusive TRB clusters as active autoimmune hepatitis patients, a finding consistent with an autoimmunity-wide signature. The cluster-lack signature was not seen for secondary cytopenia versus CLL, apparently masked by the dominant lymphoma-associated repertoire. A lack of physiological T cell clusters in primary autoimmune cytopenia patients was suggested by GLIPH, as 51 clusters were found to be exclusive to healthy donors versus roughly 18 exclusive to patients.

Per sample, about 250 ng of peripheral blood genomic DNA, some 40,000 genome equivalents, was used for TRB amplification. To amplify TRB rearrangements, a touch-down multiplex PCR protocol was run with the TRB-A and TRB-B primer pools combined in a single tube. Illumina adapters and sample indices were added to the amplicons through two consecutive PCR reactions using Phusion HS II polymerase. After gel purification with the NucleoSpin Gel and PCR Clean-up kit, the amplicons were quantified by Qubit and checked for quality on an Agilent 2100 Bioanalyzer. Libraries were sequenced on an Illumina MiSeq using 600-cycle, single-indexed, paired-end runs. On the authors' methods: TRB reads were aligned and assembled with MiXCR version 2.1.12 using the default MiXCR reference library. A clone was defined by each unique CDR3 nucleotide sequence, and the analysis included only productive sequences supported by at least two reads. Repertoire diversity was assessed by alpha-parameterized diversity profiles (alpha 0 to 5), including Shannon (alpha 1) and Simpson (alpha 2) indices, computed with an R script. The tcR package was used to compute combinatorial TRB VJ usage, which was then compared between cohorts by principal component analysis with ade4. TCRbeta CDR3s were clustered with GLIPH on cohort pairs matched by age and read depth, and cluster frequencies were compared by Wilcoxon test. The reads went through TCRdb reprocessing, and each CDR3 protein sequence gets one entry with no DNA. These V and J calls originate from TCRdb's pipeline instead of the authors' own analysis. The sample's clone listing holds about 4,100 distinct CDR3 sequences. The ten largest clonotypes hold 14% to 15% of the sample.

These records were also assigned to another study, of T cell repertoires in aging, cancer and after chemotherapy. The second study's paper adds: Donors were distributed across six age groups ranging from 30 or younger to 70 or older, with at least three individuals included per group. TCR repertoires from healthy donor controls were recorded over periods of several months to years and showed clear clonal overlap between repeated samplings. About 8.3 million TCR reads were contained in the full dataset. Significantly lower blood TCR diversity and higher clonality were observed in untreated patients with hematological or solid cancers than in age-matched healthy donors. In healthy donors, the decline in TCR diversity with age was mainly explained by loss of richness, whereas in cancer patients loss of evenness was also found to contribute. In both cancer cohorts, the median generation probability rose over the chemotherapy interval, which suggests that the repertoire was reconstituted through rebound thymic output. According to the authors, the repertoire data do not permit conclusions about immunological memory after chemotherapy. The study profiled peripheral blood TCR beta repertoires from healthy donors and cancer patients to examine immunoaging and T cell reconstitution after chemotherapy. Alongside around 97 healthy donors serving as a reference group, the cohort included over 200 cancer patients, of whom 94 had hematological cancers and 120 to 130 had solid cancers. MiXCR versions 2.12 and 3.0.5 were used to process TRB sequences. Repertoire metrics included Shannon diversity, evenness, clonality (one minus evenness), and alpha-parameterized diversity profiles from alpha 0 to 5. The IGoR algorithm was used to calculate generation probabilities of clones in the paired pre- and post-chemotherapy samples.

This receptor was obtained from a human donor in good health. The sample was peripheral blood. Recombination connected TRBV10-3 to TRBJ2-7; TCRdb picks TRBD1, but there is no DNA to check that call. The CDR3 sequence is CAIRPGGSGYEQYF.